These 4 T cell receptor beta chains came from one sample sequenced in a study of breast tumors, draining lymph nodes, adjacent tissues. TCRdb re-called the multiplex PCR reads through MiXCR, storing one row per CDR3 protein. The data show around 250,000 distinct CDR3 sequences, with around 35% seen just once and approximately 4% held by the top ten. Axillary draining lymph nodes of breast cancer patients supplied the node samples. The sample was axillary lymph node tissue. The receptors originated from a female donor with breast cancer. Some clones in this sample may be carry-over from other donors' samples.

This clonotype has at least ten counts. The V gene is TRBV6-6, the J gene TRBJ2-5; D remains ambiguous. CDR1 is MNHNY, CDR2 SVGAGI, per germline (reference sequence). The ends were cut back, 2 bases at V and 1 base at J, with 8 bases in the middle. The CDR3 has 14 residues. DNA for the CDR3: TGTGCCAGCAGTTACCCCGGGTTCCAAGAGACCCAGTACTTC. Its protein product is CASSYPGFQETQYF.

J is TRBJ1-6 and V is TRBV10-2, with a weak D call TRBD1 (6 bases). Trimming left V 6 bases short and J 16 bases short, with 10 bases between. In germline, CDR1 is WSHSY, CDR2 SAAADI. This CDR3 spans 10 amino acids. This CDR3 reads CASRRQGLHF. The CDR3 DNA reads as TGCGCCAGCAGGCGGCAGGGGCTCCACTTT.

This clonotype has a count of ten or more. This chain joins TRBV7-3 and TRBJ2-7; D remains unclear. Trimming shortened V by 5 bases and J by 6 bases, and 14 bases separated the two germline ends. Looked up from germline, CDR1 is SGHTA and CDR2 is FQGTGA. This CDR3 contains 13 residues. CDR3 protein: CASSPSNVGEQYF. The CDR3 nucleotides are TGTGCCAGCAGCCCCTCAAACGTTGGCGAGCAGTACTTC.

V gene TRBV5-1 combines with J gene TRBJ1-1; D is ambiguous. V dropped 0 bases and J dropped 4 bases, with 13 bases sitting between them. The CDR3 runs to 15 residues. Germline lookup yields CDR1 SGHRS and CDR2 YFSETQ. The CDR3 DNA sequence: TGCGCCAGCAGCTTGGTCAGCCCGCGGGGCACTGAAGCTTTCTTT. Translated, it gives CASSLVSPRGTEAFF.